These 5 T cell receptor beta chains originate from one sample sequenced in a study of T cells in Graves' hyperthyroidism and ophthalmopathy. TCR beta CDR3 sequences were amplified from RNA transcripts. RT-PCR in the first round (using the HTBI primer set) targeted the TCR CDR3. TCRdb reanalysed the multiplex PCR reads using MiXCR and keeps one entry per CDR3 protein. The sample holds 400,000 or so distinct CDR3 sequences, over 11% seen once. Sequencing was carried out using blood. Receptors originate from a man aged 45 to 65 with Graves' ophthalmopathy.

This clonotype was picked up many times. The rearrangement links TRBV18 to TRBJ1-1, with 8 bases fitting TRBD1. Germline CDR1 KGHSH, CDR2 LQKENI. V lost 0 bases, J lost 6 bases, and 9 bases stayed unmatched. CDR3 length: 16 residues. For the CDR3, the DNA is TGTGCCAGCTCACCACCGTTGGGACAGGCTACCGCTGAAGCTTTCTTT. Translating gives CASSPPLGQATAEAFF.

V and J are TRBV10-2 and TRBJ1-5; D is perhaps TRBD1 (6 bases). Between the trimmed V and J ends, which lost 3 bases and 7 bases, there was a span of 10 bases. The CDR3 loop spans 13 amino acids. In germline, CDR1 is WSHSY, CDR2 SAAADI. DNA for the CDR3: TGCGCCAGCAGTGATACAGGGAGCCAGCCCCAGCATTTT. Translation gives CASSDTGSQPQHF.

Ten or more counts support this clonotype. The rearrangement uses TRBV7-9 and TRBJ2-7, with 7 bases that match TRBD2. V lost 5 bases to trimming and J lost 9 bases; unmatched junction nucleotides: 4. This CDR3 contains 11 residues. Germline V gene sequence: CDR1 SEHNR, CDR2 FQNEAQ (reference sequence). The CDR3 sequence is CASSGGGGQYF. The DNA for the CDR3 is TGTGCCAGCAGCGGCGGGGGAGGGCAGTACTTC.

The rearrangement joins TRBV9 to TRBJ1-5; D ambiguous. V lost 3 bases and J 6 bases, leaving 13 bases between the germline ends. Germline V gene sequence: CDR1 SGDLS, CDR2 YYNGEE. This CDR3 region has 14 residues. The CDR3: CASSAEGVGQPQHF. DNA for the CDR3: TGTGCCAGCAGCGCCGAGGGTGTGGGTCAGCCCCAGCATTTT.

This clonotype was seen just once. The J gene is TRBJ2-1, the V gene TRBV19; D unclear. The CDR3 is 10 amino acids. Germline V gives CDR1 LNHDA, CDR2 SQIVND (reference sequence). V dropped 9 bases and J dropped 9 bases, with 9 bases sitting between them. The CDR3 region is CASEMGEQFF. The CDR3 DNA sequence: TGTGCCAGCGAGATGGGTGAGCAGTTCTTC.